The 6 T cell receptor beta chains listed next were all sequenced from one sample in a study of beta chain features in type 1 diabetes. Sequencing targeted expressed TCRB transcripts, as all isolated RNA had been reverse transcribed. Sequenced by immunoSEQ multiplex PCR; TCRdb stores in-frame clones only, minus some. In the table there are about 290,000 clones, 8% of which are singletons. The sample was central memory CD4+ T cells from blood. All receptors derive from a woman between 18 and 29 years old in good health.

This clone was detected ten times or more. Other DNA sequences from this sample encode an identical CDR3 as well. V usage is TRBV5-4 and J usage is TRBJ2-3; D gene uncertain. The germline V gene has CDR1 SGHNT and CDR2 YYREEE (reference sequence). There are 14 residues in the CDR3. Between the trimmed V and J ends, which lost 4 bases and 0 bases, there was a span of 9 bases. The CDR3 DNA is TGTGCCAGCAGCGGCTCATCTAGCACAGATACGCAGTATTTT. It encodes CASSGSSSTDTQYF.

The table lists this clone with a few counts. The rearrangement joins TRBV28 to TRBJ1-1; D not resolved. The V gene lost 2 bases and the J gene lost 2 bases, with 6 bases spanning the gap. Germline V gene lookup returns CDR1 MDHEN and CDR2 SYDVKM. The CDR3 is 13 residues long. CDR3 nucleotide sequence: TGTGCCAGCAGTTTAAAGTTTAACACTGAAGCTTTCTTT. Residues: CASSLKFNTEAFF.

As DNA, the CDR3 is TGCAGCGTGATACAGGGGGGTTCTGGAAACACCATATATTTT. This gives the protein CSVIQGGSGNTIYF. The chain carries TRBV29-1 and TRBJ1-3, with TRBD1 matching over 8 bases. This CDR3 region has 14 residues. J was trimmed by 1 base and V by 6 bases; bases with no gene match: 5. Germline V gene data show CDR1 as SQVTM and CDR2 as ANQGSEA.

This chain links TRBV28 with TRBJ1-5; 8 bases map to TRBD1. In germline, CDR1 is MDHEN, CDR2 SYDVKM. V lost 4 bases to trimming and J lost 9 bases; unmatched junction nucleotides: 17. The CDR3 totals 17 residues. The CDR3 reads CASSSPATGVKVRPQHF. The CDR3 region has the DNA TGTGCCAGCAGTTCCCCAGCGACAGGGGTAAAGGTTCGGCCCCAGCATTTT.

The chain recombines TRBV4-2 with TRBJ2-1; 12 bases are shared with TRBD2. The CDR3 loop spans 17 amino acids. Germline V gene data show CDR1 as LGHNA and CDR2 as YNFKEQ. V shed 4 bases, J shed 2 bases, and the junction held 6 bases outside the gene matches. The CDR3 nucleotides read TGTGCCAGCAGCCGGACTAGCGGGGATTTCGCCTACAATGAGCAGTTCTTC. It encodes CASSRTSGDFAYNEQFF.

This clone came up a few times. The chain is built from TRBV7-3 and TRBJ2-3; D call uncertain. CDR1 SGHTA and CDR2 FQGTGA come from the germline V gene. The CDR3 contains 15 residues. V was clipped by 1 base and J by 2 bases, with 10 bases between them. CDR3 nucleotides: TGTGCCAGCAGCTTAAGGTTTGAACCCACAGATACGCAGTATTTT. It yields the protein CASSLRFEPTDTQYF.